This record concerns one T cell receptor beta chain sequence. Antigen unknown. Those with chemo-refractory metastatic non-small-cell lung cancer were treated with focal radiation combined with CTLA-4 blockade using ipilimumab. The length of the CDR3 is 15 residues. Germline V gene data show CDR1 as SGHRS and CDR2 as YFSETQ. V lost 0 bases and J lost 3; bases outside the gene matches: 2. This record comes from a study of radiotherapy plus CTLA-4 blockade in lung cancer. The study's findings and limits: Some TCR clones had been derived from tumors. These clones expanded in peripheral blood after radiotherapy plus ipilimumab.

Produced via immunoSEQ multiplex PCR; TCRdb's table is partial and in-frame only. The table includes about 77,000 clones, nearly 75% detected once. The source material was peripheral blood, sampled from a patient treated with radiotherapy plus ipilimumab. This TCR derives from a human donor with non-small cell lung cancer whose response to radiotherapy plus ipilimumab could not be evaluated. The rearrangement uses TRBV5-1 and TRBJ2-1; TRBD1 matches 8 bases. CDR3 nucleotide sequence: TGCGCCAGCAGCTTGGCAGGGGGCCTCTACAATGAGCAGTTCTTC. Protein product: CASSLAGGLYNEQFF.